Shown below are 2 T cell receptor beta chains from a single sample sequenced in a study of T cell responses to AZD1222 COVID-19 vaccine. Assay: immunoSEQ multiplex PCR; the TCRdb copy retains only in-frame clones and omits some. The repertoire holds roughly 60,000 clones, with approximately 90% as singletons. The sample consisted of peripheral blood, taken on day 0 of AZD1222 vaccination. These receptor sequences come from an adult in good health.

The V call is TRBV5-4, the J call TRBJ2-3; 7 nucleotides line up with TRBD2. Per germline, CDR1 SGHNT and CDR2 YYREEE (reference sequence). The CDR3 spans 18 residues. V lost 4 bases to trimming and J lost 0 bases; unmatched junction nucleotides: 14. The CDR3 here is CASSPPTARDYSTDTQYF. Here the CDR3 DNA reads TGTGCCAGCAGCCCCCCAACAGCCCGGGACTATAGCACAGATACGCAGTATTTT.

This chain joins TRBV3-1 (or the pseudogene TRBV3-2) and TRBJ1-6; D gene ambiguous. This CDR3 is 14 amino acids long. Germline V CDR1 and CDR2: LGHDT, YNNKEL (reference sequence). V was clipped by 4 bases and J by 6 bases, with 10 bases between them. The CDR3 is CASSPVGSNSPLHF. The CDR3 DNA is TGTGCCAGCAGCCCCGTGGGTAGTAATTCACCCCTCCACTTT.